Below are 15 T cell receptor beta chains sequenced from a single sample in a study of response to subunit inactivated influenza vaccine. One entry per CDR3 protein results from TCRdb running MiXCR on the RT-PCR reads. The table includes some 600,000 distinct CDR3 sequences, about 15% detected once. Sequencing was performed on PBMCs from blood, taken roughly 15 days before vaccination. The receptors originated from a man in his fifties who received an inactivated influenza vaccine.

The V and J genes are TRBV15 and TRBJ1-5; 8 nucleotides agree with TRBD1. Losses at the gene ends were 5 bases for V and 4 bases for J; bases not matched to a gene: 7. From germline, CDR1 is LNHNV and CDR2 YYDKDF (reference sequence). The CDR3 totals 15 residues. This chain's CDR3 is CATSQDRELNQPQHF. For the CDR3, the DNA is TGTGCCACCAGCCAGGACAGGGAGCTTAATCAGCCCCAGCATTTT.

This clonotype was counted only a few times. The CDR3 coding sequence is TGCAGTGCTAGAGATCTCGCTACTGGGGATGGCTACACCTTC. Its translation is CSARDLATGDGYTF. The chain is built from TRBV20-1 and TRBJ1-2; D is ambiguous. The V end lost 0 bases, the J end lost 6 bases, and 14 bases lay between the germline ends. Germline V gene sequence: CDR1 DFQATT, CDR2 SNEGSKA (reference sequence). The CDR3 loop spans 14 amino acids.

This clonotype was recorded a few times. The chain uses TRBV10-3 and TRBJ1-1; 7 nucleotides line up with TRBD1. This CDR3 contains 16 residues. CDR1 and CDR2 from the germline V gene are ENHRY and SYGVKD. Trimming took 3 bases from V and 1 from J; bases not matched to a gene: 8. CDR3 amino acids: CAISDRDSLRNTEAFF. CDR3 in DNA: TGTGCCATCAGTGACCGGGACAGTTTAAGGAACACTGAAGCTTTCTTT.

This clonotype was detected only a few times. The J gene is TRBJ2-5, the V gene TRBV6-2 or TRBV6-3; D perhaps matches TRBD2 (5 bases). This CDR3 is built from 15 residues. The V and J ends lost 0 bases and 5 bases respectively, with 13 bases between them. Per germline, CDR1 MNHEY and CDR2 SVGEGT. CDR3 nucleotide sequence: TGTGCCAGCAGTTACTCGAGGGAAGTCCTGGAGACCCAGTACTTC. This sequence encodes CASSYSREVLETQYF.

This clonotype has only a few counts. The chain links TRBV20-1 to TRBJ1-1; 9 bases are a match to TRBD1. This CDR3 is 15 amino acids long. Germline CDR1 and CDR2: DFQATT and SNEGSKA (reference sequence). V gave up 6 bases and J gave up 1 base; unmatched junction bases: 9. The CDR3 is CSARDRGWWNTEAFF. The DNA of the CDR3 is TGCAGTGCGCGAGACAGGGGGTGGTGGAACACTGAAGCTTTCTTT.

This clonotype came up many times. The rearrangement joins TRBV11-1 to TRBJ1-1; no firm D call. Germline assignment: CDR1 SGHAT and CDR2 FQDESV (reference sequence). With 3 bases removed from V and 1 base from J, the gap between germline ends came to 6 bases. The length of the CDR3 is 13 residues. As DNA, the CDR3 is TGTGCCAGCAGCTTTCAGCAGAACACTGAAGCTTTCTTT. The encoded protein is CASSFQQNTEAFF. Drawing the rest from reference TRBV11-1 and TRBJ1-1, the complete variable domain is EAEVAQSPRYKITEKSQAVAFWCDPISGHATLYWYRQILGQGPELLVQFQDESVVDDSQLPKDRFSAERLKGVDSTLKIQPAELGDSAMYLCASSFQQNTEAFFGQGTRLTVV.

V and J are TRBV14 and TRBJ2-5, with 7 bases aligning to TRBD2. The CDR3 consists of 15 residues. Trimming removed 4 bases from V and 2 bases from J; junction bases left unmatched: 7. From germline, CDR1 is SGHDN and CDR2 FVKESK. CDR3 coding DNA: TGTGCCAGCAGCCCCATCGGACTAGGACAAGAGACCCAGTACTTC. Its translation: CASSPIGLGQETQYF.

J is TRBJ2-5 and V is TRBV12-3 or TRBV12-4; 7 nucleotides agree with TRBD1. Unmatched junction bases numbered 7, after V lost 5 bases and J lost 4 bases. The CDR3 has 14 amino acids. CDR3 sequence reads: CASSPTGMVETQYF. Written as DNA, the CDR3 is TGTGCCAGCAGTCCGACAGGGATGGTAGAGACCCAGTACTTC.

The chain recombines TRBV9 with TRBJ2-5; no clear D. With 0 bases removed from V and 4 bases from J, the gap between germline ends came to 19 bases. This CDR3 has 17 amino acids. CDR1 is SGDLS and CDR2 is YYNGEE in the germline V gene. CDR3 coding DNA: TGTGCCAGCAGCGTAGTAGGTGGTACAAACATTCCAGAGACCCAGTACTTC. It specifies CASSVVGGTNIPETQYF.

This clonotype was observed a few times. This chain connects TRBV12-3 or TRBV12-4 to TRBJ1-4, with D unclear. Trimming cost V 3 bases and J 4 bases, with 9 bases left between them. The CDR3 has 14 residues. The CDR3 bases are TGTGCCAGCAGTTTCCCAGGTGATAATGAAAAACTGTTTTTT. This gives the protein CASSFPGDNEKLFF.

This clonotype has ten or more counts. The chain links TRBV2 to TRBJ2-5; weak D call: TRBD1 (5 bases). Germline V gene sequence: CDR1 SNHLY, CDR2 FYNNEI. The V and J ends lost 3 bases and 7 bases respectively, with 9 bases between them. The CDR3 is made up of 12 amino acids. The CDR3 coding sequence is TGTGCCAGCAGTGAGGAACAGGCGACCCAGTACTTC. Amino acids: CASSEEQATQYF.

The CDR3 DNA sequence: TGTGCCAGCAGCAGGACTAGCGGGAGGACCCAATTCACAGATACGCAGTATTTT. Translated: CASSRTSGRTQFTDTQYF. This sequence joins TRBV27 and TRBJ2-3; 14 nucleotides match TRBD2. V shed 6 bases, J shed 2 bases, and the junction held 10 bases outside the gene matches. Germline CDR1 is MNHEY and CDR2 is SMNVEV (reference sequence). This CDR3 is 18 amino acids long.

In this sample, this clonotype turned up a few times. The chain carries TRBV5-5 and TRBJ2-1; the match to TRBD2 covers 15 bases. J lost 6 bases, V lost 3 bases, and 4 bases had no gene match. The CDR3 consists of 16 residues. The germline CDR1 and CDR2 sequences are SGHKS and YYEKEE (reference sequence). In DNA, the CDR3 is TGTGCCAGCAGCTCGGGACTAGCGGGAGGAGGCAATGAGCAGTTCTTC. This gives the protein CASSSGLAGGGNEQFF.

The table lists this clonotype with many counts. This chain connects TRBV4-2 to TRBJ2-2; TRBD2 agrees at 15 bases. The junction had 9 bases not matched to a gene; V was cut back by 0 bases and J by 1 base. Per the germline V gene, CDR1 is LGHNA and CDR2 is YNFKEQ. The CDR3 is made up of 21 amino acids. The CDR3 spells CASSQEPRTSGGAWNTGELFF. The CDR3 region has the DNA TGTGCCAGCAGCCAAGAACCCCGGACTAGCGGGGGGGCTTGGAACACCGGGGAGCTGTTTTTT.

This chain joins TRBV28 and TRBJ2-7; 7 nucleotides align to TRBD1. In germline, CDR1 is MDHEN, CDR2 SYDVKM. V dropped 6 bases and J dropped 2; count of bases not matched to a gene: 7. The CDR3 has 14 amino acids. The CDR3 loop is CASSYRGQTYEQYF. The CDR3 nucleotides are TGTGCCAGCAGCTATCGGGGACAGACCTACGAGCAGTACTTC.